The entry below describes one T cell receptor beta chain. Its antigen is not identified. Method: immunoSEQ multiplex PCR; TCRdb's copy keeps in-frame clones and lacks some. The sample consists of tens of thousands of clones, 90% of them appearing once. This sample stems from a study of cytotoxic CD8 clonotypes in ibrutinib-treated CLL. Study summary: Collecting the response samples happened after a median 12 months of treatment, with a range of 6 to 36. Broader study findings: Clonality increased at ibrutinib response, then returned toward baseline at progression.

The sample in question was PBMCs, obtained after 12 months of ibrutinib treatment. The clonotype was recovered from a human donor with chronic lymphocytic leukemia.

As DNA, the CDR3 is TGTGCCAGCAGTCCGGTAGGGTTGGGGAATGAAAAACTGTTTTTT. Translating it yields CASSPVGLGNEKLFF. The chain is built from TRBV6-6 and TRBJ1-4; D is uncertain. This CDR3 is built from 15 residues. V was cut by 5 bases and J by 5 bases, with 15 bases left in between. The V gene's germline CDR1 is MNHNY and CDR2 SVGAGI (reference sequence).